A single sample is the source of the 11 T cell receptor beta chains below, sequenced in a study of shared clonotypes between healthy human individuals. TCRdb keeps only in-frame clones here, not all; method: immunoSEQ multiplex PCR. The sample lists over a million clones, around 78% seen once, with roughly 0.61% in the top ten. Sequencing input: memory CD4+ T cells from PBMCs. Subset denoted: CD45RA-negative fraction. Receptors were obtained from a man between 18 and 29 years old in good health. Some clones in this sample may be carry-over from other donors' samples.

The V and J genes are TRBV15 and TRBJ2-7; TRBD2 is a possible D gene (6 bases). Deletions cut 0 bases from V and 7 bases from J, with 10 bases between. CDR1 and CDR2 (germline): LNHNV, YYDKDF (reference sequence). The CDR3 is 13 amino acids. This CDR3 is CATSRDTAGEQYF. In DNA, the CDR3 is TGTGCCACCAGCAGAGATACTGCGGGGGAGCAGTACTTC.

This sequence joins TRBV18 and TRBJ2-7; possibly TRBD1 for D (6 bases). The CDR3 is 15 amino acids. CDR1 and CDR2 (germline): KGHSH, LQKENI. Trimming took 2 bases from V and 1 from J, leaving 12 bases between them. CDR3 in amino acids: CASSPGGPDSYEQYF. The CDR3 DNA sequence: TGTGCCAGCTCACCAGGGGGCCCAGATTCCTACGAGCAGTACTTC.

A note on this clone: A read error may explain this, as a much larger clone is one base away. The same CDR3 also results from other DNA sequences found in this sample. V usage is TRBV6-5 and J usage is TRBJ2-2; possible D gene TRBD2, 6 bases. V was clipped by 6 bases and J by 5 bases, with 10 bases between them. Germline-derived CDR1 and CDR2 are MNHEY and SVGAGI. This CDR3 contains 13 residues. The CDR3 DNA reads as TGTGCCAGCAGCCCACGGGGGACCGGGGAGCTGTTTTTT. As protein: CASSPRGTGELFF.

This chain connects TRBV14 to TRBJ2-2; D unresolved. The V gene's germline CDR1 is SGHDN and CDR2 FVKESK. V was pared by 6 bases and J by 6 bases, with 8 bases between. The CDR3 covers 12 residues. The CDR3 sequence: CASRDWPGELFF. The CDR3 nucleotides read TGTGCCAGCAGGGATTGGCCCGGGGAGCTGTTTTTT.

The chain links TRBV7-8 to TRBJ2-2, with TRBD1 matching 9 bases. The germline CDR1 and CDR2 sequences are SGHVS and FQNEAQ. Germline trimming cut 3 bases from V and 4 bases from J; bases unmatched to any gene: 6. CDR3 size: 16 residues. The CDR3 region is CASSLRTGVSTGELFF. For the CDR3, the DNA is TGTGCCAGCAGCTTGCGGACAGGGGTTAGCACCGGGGAGCTGTTTTTT.

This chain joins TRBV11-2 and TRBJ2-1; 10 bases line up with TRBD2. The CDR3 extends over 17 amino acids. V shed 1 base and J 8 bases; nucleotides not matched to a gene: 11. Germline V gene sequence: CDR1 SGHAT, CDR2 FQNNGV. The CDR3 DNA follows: TGTGCCAGCAGCTTAGTGGTTATAGCGGGAGGTCATCATGAGCAGTTCTTC. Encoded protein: CASSLVVIAGGHHEQFF.

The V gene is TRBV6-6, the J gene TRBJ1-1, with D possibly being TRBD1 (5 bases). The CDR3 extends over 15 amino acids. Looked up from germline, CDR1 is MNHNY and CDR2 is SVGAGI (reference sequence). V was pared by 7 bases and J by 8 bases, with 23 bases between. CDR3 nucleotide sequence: TGTGCCAGCACATGGGGGGGGTTTGGGAGGCTGGAAGCTTTCTTT. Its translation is CASTWGGFGRLEAFF.

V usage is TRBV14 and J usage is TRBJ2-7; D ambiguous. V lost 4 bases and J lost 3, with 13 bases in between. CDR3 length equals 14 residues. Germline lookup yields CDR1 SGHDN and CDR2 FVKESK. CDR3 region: CASSPYESYYEQYF. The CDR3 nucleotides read TGTGCCAGCAGCCCATACGAATCCTACTACGAGCAGTACTTC. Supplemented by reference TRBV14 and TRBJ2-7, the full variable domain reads EAGVTQFPSHSVIEKGQTVTLRCDPISGHDNLYWYRRVMGKEIKFLLHFVKESKQDESGMPNNRFLAERTGGTYSTLKVQPAELEDSGVYFCASSPYESYYEQYFGPGTRLTVT.

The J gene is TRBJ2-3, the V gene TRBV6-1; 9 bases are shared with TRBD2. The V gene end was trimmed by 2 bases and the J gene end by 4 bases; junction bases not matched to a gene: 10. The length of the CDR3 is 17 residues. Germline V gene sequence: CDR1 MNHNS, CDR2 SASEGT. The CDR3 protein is CASSEIVAGAGPDTQYF. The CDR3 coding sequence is TGTGCCAGCAGTGAAATTGTAGCGGGAGCTGGTCCAGATACGCAGTATTTT.

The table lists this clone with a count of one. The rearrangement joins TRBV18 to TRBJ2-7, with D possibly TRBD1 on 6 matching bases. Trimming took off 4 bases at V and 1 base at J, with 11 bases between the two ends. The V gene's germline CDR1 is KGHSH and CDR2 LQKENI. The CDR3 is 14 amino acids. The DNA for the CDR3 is TGTGCCAGCTCACTAGGGACAACTTCCTACGAGCAGTACTTC. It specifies CASSLGTTSYEQYF.

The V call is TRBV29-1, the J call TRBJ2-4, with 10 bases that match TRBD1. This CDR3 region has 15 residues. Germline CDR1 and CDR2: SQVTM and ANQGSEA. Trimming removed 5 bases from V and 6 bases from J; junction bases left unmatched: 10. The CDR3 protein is CSVLGPTGGRNIQYF. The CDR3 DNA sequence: TGCAGCGTTCTCGGTCCGACAGGGGGCAGAAACATTCAGTACTTC.